This entry lists 31 T cell receptor beta chains sequenced from one sample in a study of T cell responses to AZD1222 COVID-19 vaccine. Measured with immunoSEQ multiplex PCR; TCRdb has only the in-frame clones, and not every one. The data show 85,000 to 130,000 clones, about 93% seen once. Sequenced material: peripheral blood, taken on day 0 of AZD1222 vaccination. The source of these receptors is an adult in good health.

The count of this clone is one. The rearrangement links TRBV6-6 to TRBJ1-3, with unresolved D. The CDR3 has 14 residues. Germline values: CDR1 MNHNY, CDR2 SVGAGI (reference sequence). V was pared by 0 bases and J by 9 bases, with 12 bases between. The DNA of the CDR3 is TGTGCCAGCAGTTACTCGATTTGGGGTAGCACCATATATTTT. Its protein product is CASSYSIWGSTIYF.

V gene TRBV11-3 combines with J gene TRBJ2-2; 9 nucleotides align to TRBD1. From germline, CDR1 is SGHNT and CDR2 YENEEA. Losses at the gene ends were 5 bases for V and 2 bases for J; bases not matched to a gene: 9. CDR3 length: 17 residues. The CDR3 nucleotides are TGTGCCAGCAGCACTCCGGGACAGGGACTCAACACCGGGGAGCTGTTTTTT. It is translated as CASSTPGQGLNTGELFF.

This clone was seen only a few times. This chain connects TRBV5-1 to TRBJ1-6; the D is unclear. Germline-derived CDR1 and CDR2 are SGHRS and YFSETQ. The CDR3 extends over 14 amino acids. V was clipped by 5 bases and J by 7 bases, with 13 bases between them. The CDR3 spells CASRWDRQNSPLHF. The CDR3 DNA reads as TGCGCCAGCAGATGGGATCGCCAGAATTCACCCCTCCACTTT.

The V gene is TRBV7-9, the J gene TRBJ1-1; D is undetermined. V was cut by 3 bases and J by 0 bases, with 5 bases left in between. This CDR3 comprises 13 residues. Germline-derived CDR1 and CDR2 are SEHNR and FQNEAQ (reference sequence). In DNA, the CDR3 is TGTGCCAGCAGCTTCGCAGTGAACACTGAAGCTTTCTTT. Its translation is CASSFAVNTEAFF. Full variable domain (rest looked up from reference TRBV7-9 and TRBJ1-1): DTGVSQNPRHKITKRGQNVTFRCDPISEHNRLYWYRQTLGQGPEFLTYFQNEAQLEKSRLLSDRFSAERPKGSFSTLEIQRTEQGDSAMYLCASSFAVNTEAFFGQGTRLTVV.

The J gene is TRBJ1-1, the V gene TRBV6-5, with 7 bases lining up with TRBD1. Per the germline V gene, CDR1 is MNHEY and CDR2 is SVGAGI. The CDR3 consists of 13 residues. J was trimmed by 3 bases and V by 6 bases; bases with no gene match: 4. CDR3 residues: CASSQDRDTEAFF. The CDR3 bases are TGTGCCAGCAGCCAAGACAGGGACACTGAAGCTTTCTTT.

The V gene is TRBV5-5, the J gene TRBJ2-1; tentatively, D is TRBD2 (6 bases). Germline CDR1 reads SGHKS; CDR2 reads YYEKEE (reference sequence). The CDR3 spans 15 residues. Trimming stripped 0 bases from V and 3 bases from J, with 10 bases between. The CDR3, as DNA: TGTGCCAGCAGCTTGGTAACTAGCAACTACAATGAGCAGTTCTTC. Protein sequence: CASSLVTSNYNEQFF.

This CDR3 reads CASSYSGEGTEAFF. The DNA of the CDR3 is TGTGCCAGCAGTTATTCAGGGGAGGGGACTGAAGCTTTCTTT. The chain is built from TRBV6-5 and TRBJ1-1, with D possibly TRBD1 on 6 matching bases. The V gene lost 3 bases and the J gene lost 5 bases, with 13 bases spanning the gap. This CDR3 contains 14 residues. Germline CDR1 reads MNHEY; CDR2 reads SVGAGI.

This sequence joins TRBV5-1 and TRBJ2-1; no clear D. This CDR3 region has 14 residues. Germline loops: CDR1 SGHRS, CDR2 YFSETQ. V was trimmed by 0 bases and J by 6 bases, leaving 10 bases between them. This CDR3 reads CASSLAALSNEQFF. CDR3 in DNA: TGCGCCAGCAGCTTGGCGGCCTTATCCAATGAGCAGTTCTTC. The whole variable domain, filled in from reference TRBV5-1 and TRBJ2-1, reads KAGVTQTPRYLIKTRGQQVTLSCSPISGHRSVSWYQQTPGQGLQFLFEYFSETQRNKGNFPGRFSGRQFSNSRSEMNVSTLELGDSALYLCASSLAALSNEQFFGPGTRLTVL.

This clone was observed once. The CDR3 protein is CASRGQFQETQYF. The CDR3 DNA reads as TGTGCCAGCCGGGGACAGTTCCAAGAGACCCAGTACTTC. V gene TRBV25-1 combines with J gene TRBJ2-5; 7 bases line up with TRBD1. This CDR3 has 13 residues. CDR1 and CDR2 (germline): MGHDK, SYGVNS. Unmatched junction bases numbered 4, after V lost 8 bases and J lost 1 base. The full variable domain, rest sourced from reference TRBV25-1 and TRBJ2-5, is EADIYQTPRYLVIGTGKKITLECSQTMGHDKMYWYQQDPGMELHLIHYSYGVNSTEKGDLSSESTVSRIRTEHFPLTLESARPSHTSQYLCASRGQFQETQYFGPGTRLLVL.

This chain connects TRBV7-9 to TRBJ2-5, with 10 bases lining up with TRBD1. Germline values: CDR1 SEHNR, CDR2 FQNEAQ (reference sequence). This CDR3 is built from 15 residues. V gave up 4 bases and J gave up 0 bases; unmatched junction bases: 2. CDR3: CASSSGTGDQETQYF. The CDR3 DNA sequence: TGTGCCAGCAGCTCCGGGACAGGGGACCAAGAGACCCAGTACTTC. Variable domain in full (rest from reference TRBV7-9 and TRBJ2-5): DTGVSQNPRHKITKRGQNVTFRCDPISEHNRLYWYRQTLGQGPEFLTYFQNEAQLEKSRLLSDRFSAERPKGSFSTLEIQRTEQGDSAMYLCASSSGTGDQETQYFGPGTRLLVL.

This clone appeared a single time. V is TRBV4-1 and J is TRBJ1-5; D call uncertain. This CDR3 is 21 amino acids long. Trimming left V 4 bases short and J 0 bases short, with 28 bases between. CDR1 and CDR2 from the germline V gene are MGHRA and YSYEKL. CDR3 protein: CASSPEGYARKGQYSNQPQHF. In DNA form, the CDR3 reads TGCGCCAGCAGCCCAGAAGGGTATGCTCGGAAGGGCCAATATAGCAATCAGCCCCAGCATTTT.

The V and J genes are TRBV3-1 (or the pseudogene TRBV3-2) and TRBJ2-1, with 9 bases that match TRBD2. This CDR3 region has 16 residues. The V segment lost 0 bases and the J segment 4 bases; nucleotides outside the gene matches: 4. From germline, CDR1 is LGHDT and CDR2 YNNKEL (reference sequence). CDR3 coding DNA: TGTGCCAGCAGCCAAGACAGCGCGGGAGGGTACAATGAGCAGTTCTTC. It specifies CASSQDSAGGYNEQFF.

The genes are TRBV30 and TRBJ2-4; 9 positions agree with TRBD1. J was trimmed by 6 bases and V by 4 bases; bases with no gene match: 4. Germline V gives CDR1 GTSNPN, CDR2 SVGIG (reference sequence). This CDR3 region has 13 residues. CDR3 bases: TGTGCCTGGACACAGGGGGCGAGAAACATTCAGTACTTC. It yields the protein CAWTQGARNIQYF.

This chain joins TRBV13 and TRBJ2-5; no clear D. V lost 5 bases and J lost 1, with 17 bases in between. Germline assignment: CDR1 PRHDT and CDR2 FYEKMQ (reference sequence). This CDR3 contains 16 residues. The CDR3 nucleotides are TGTGCCAGCAGCCCCACGGCAGGACGTCTCCAAGAGACCCAGTACTTC. It is translated as CASSPTAGRLQETQYF.

This chain connects TRBV6-6 to TRBJ2-7, with D possibly being TRBD1 or TRBD2 (5 bases each). Germline V lookup: CDR1 MNHNY, CDR2 SVGAGI (reference sequence). The CDR3 spans 17 residues. V was clipped by 6 bases and J by 0 bases, with 21 bases between them. CDR3 protein: CASSRPGPVGSSYEQYF. CDR3 nucleotide sequence: TGTGCCAGCAGCCGACCGGGGCCGGTGGGGAGCTCCTACGAGCAGTACTTC.

This chain links TRBV30 with TRBJ1-6, with TRBD1 matching 11 bases. From germline, CDR1 is GTSNPN and CDR2 SVGIG (reference sequence). The CDR3 totals 13 residues. The V and J ends lost 8 bases and 10 bases, in that order; junction bases with no gene match: 7. The CDR3 region has the DNA TGTGCCGGAAGGACAGGGGGCGAATCACCCCTCCACTTT. As protein: CAGRTGGESPLHF.

This chain uses TRBV7-9 with TRBJ2-3; perhaps TRBD1 as D (6 bases). The V and J ends lost 4 bases and 0 bases respectively, with 14 bases between them. Germline CDR1 reads SEHNR; CDR2 reads FQNEAQ (reference sequence). The CDR3 has 16 amino acids. For the CDR3, the DNA is TGTGCCAGCAGCTCTCCCAAGGGGGTGAGCACAGATACGCAGTATTTT. As protein: CASSSPKGVSTDTQYF.

This chain links TRBV19 with TRBJ1-5, with 9 bases that match TRBD1. V gave up 2 bases and J gave up 6 bases; unmatched junction bases: 5. CDR1 and CDR2 (germline): LNHDA, SQIVND (reference sequence). The length of the CDR3 is 15 residues. The DNA of the CDR3 is TGTGCCAGTAGTATAATCTGGACAGGGGTTCAGCCCCAGCATTTT. Translating gives CASSIIWTGVQPQHF.

CDR3 residues: CAWTRGTSLNEQFF. The CDR3 DNA sequence: TGTGCCTGGACGAGAGGGACTAGCCTAAATGAGCAGTTCTTC. This chain connects TRBV30 to TRBJ2-1; the match to TRBD2 covers 9 bases. CDR1 is GTSNPN, CDR2 SVGIG, per germline (reference sequence). The CDR3 consists of 14 residues. V gave up 4 bases and J gave up 7 bases; unmatched junction bases: 8.

This chain connects TRBV27 to TRBJ2-1; possible D gene TRBD1, 8 bases. The CDR3 loop spans 14 amino acids. V lost 6 bases and J lost 7, with 16 bases in between. From germline, CDR1 is MNHEY and CDR2 SMNVEV (reference sequence). CDR3 sequence (DNA): TGTGCCAGCAGCCTACAGGGGGGACTAAATGAGCAGTTCTTC. Translation: CASSLQGGLNEQFF.

The rearrangement uses TRBV27 and TRBJ2-1; 9 bases are a match to TRBD2. CDR1 is MNHEY and CDR2 is SMNVEV in the germline V gene (reference sequence). J was trimmed by 2 bases and V by 5 bases; bases with no gene match: 13. There are 18 residues in the CDR3. The CDR3 DNA is TGTGCCAGCAGTCCGGGGCCGCCTAGCGGGGCCCCCTACAATGAGCAGTTCTTC. It codes for CASSPGPPSGAPYNEQFF.

The chain has TRBV30 and TRBJ2-7, with TRBD2 as a possible D gene (6 bases). Germline CDR1 and CDR2: GTSNPN and SVGIG (reference sequence). This CDR3 is 13 amino acids long. Deletions cut 0 bases from V and 6 bases from J, with 12 bases between. CDR3 DNA sequence: TGTGCCTGGAGTGTCGCCGGGGGACTCGAGCAGTACTTC. It specifies CAWSVAGGLEQYF. Complete variable domain (other parts from reference TRBV30 and TRBJ2-7): SQTIHQWPATLVQPVGSPLSLECTVEGTSNPNLYWYRQAAGRGLQLLFYSVGIGQISSEVPQNLSASRPQDRQFILSSKKLLLSDSGFYLCAWSVAGGLEQYFGPGTRLTVT.

Points on this clone: The germline gene is not matched at one end of the junction; a read error may be the cause. The V and J genes are TRBV5-1 and TRBJ2-7; 9 bases are a match to TRBD1. Germline V gene data show CDR1 as SGHRS and CDR2 as YFSETQ. The CDR3 has 16 residues. Here the CDR3 reads CASSPAGQGRSSEQYF. The CDR3 DNA reads as TGCGCCAGCAGCCCGGCGGGACAGGGAAGGTCCTCCGAGCAGTACTTC. The full variable domain, with the rest looked up from reference TRBV5-1 and TRBJ2-7, is KAGVTQTPRYLIKTRGQQVTLSCSPISGHRSVSWYQQTPGQGLQFLFEYFSETQRNKGNFPGRFSGRQFSNSRSEMNVSTLELGDSALYLCASSPAGQGRSSEQYFGPGTRLTVT.

This clone was observed once. This chain joins TRBV18 and TRBJ1-1, with a weak D call TRBD1 (6 bases). This CDR3 has 13 residues. The V gene lost 5 bases and the J gene lost 5 bases, with 12 bases spanning the gap. Germline V gene data show CDR1 as KGHSH and CDR2 as LQKENI. The chain's CDR3 is CASSEGQTTEAFF. The CDR3 DNA is TGTGCCAGCTCAGAAGGACAGACTACTGAAGCTTTCTTT.

The chain employs TRBV19 and TRBJ2-7; TRBD1 aligns across 7 bases. The CDR3 runs to 13 residues. In germline, CDR1 is LNHDA, CDR2 SQIVND (reference sequence). The V gene end was trimmed by 7 bases and the J gene end by 9 bases; junction bases not matched to a gene: 12. The chain's CDR3 is CASNDREGVVQYF. CDR3 nucleotides: TGTGCCAGTAATGACAGGGAAGGTGTGGTGCAGTACTTC.

V is TRBV10-1 and J is TRBJ2-5; no clear D gene. CDR1 WNHNN and CDR2 SYGVQD come from the germline V gene (reference sequence). V gave up 0 bases and J gave up 5 bases, with 4 bases separating them. CDR3 length: 12 residues. CDR3 sequence: CASSESWETQYF. The CDR3 DNA sequence: TGCGCCAGCAGTGAGTCGTGGGAGACCCAGTACTTC.

The V and J genes are TRBV5-1 and TRBJ2-1; a weak D match, TRBD2 (5 bases). V lost 5 bases to trimming and J lost 9 bases, with 18 bases between them. CDR1 is SGHRS, CDR2 YFSETQ, per germline. The CDR3 consists of 14 residues. The CDR3 DNA sequence: TGCGCCAGCAGGGGTCATGAGGGAGTCACTGAGCAGTTCTTC. Its translation is CASRGHEGVTEQFF.

In DNA, the CDR3 is TGTGCTATTAGAAAAGGGCCCTACAATGAGCAGTTCTTC. It specifies CAIRKGPYNEQFF. V and J are TRBV28 and TRBJ2-1; D gene ambiguous. The CDR3 runs to 13 residues. Germline lookup yields CDR1 MDHEN and CDR2 SYDVKM.

The rearrangement joins TRBV7-9 to TRBJ2-1; 14 nucleotides align to TRBD2. V shed 5 bases, J shed 12 bases, and the junction held 12 bases outside the gene matches. Germline V lookup: CDR1 SEHNR, CDR2 FQNEAQ (reference sequence). The CDR3 is 16 residues long. The CDR3 sequence: CASSPAGTSGSSPQFF. The CDR3 bases are TGTGCCAGCAGCCCGGCCGGGACTAGCGGGAGTTCACCGCAGTTCTTC.

The chain links TRBV24-1 to TRBJ2-5; TRBD2 matches at 7 bases. The CDR3 extends over 16 amino acids. Germline V gene lookup returns CDR1 KGHDR and CDR2 SFDVKD. V was pared by 4 bases and J by 5 bases, with 12 bases of the junction left unmatched. CDR3 DNA sequence: TGTGCCACCAGTGACCAGAGGGCGGGAGCTAAGGAGACCCAGTACTTC. It specifies CATSDQRAGAKETQYF.

J is TRBJ2-1 and V is TRBV28; perhaps TRBD1 as D (5 bases). Germline lookup yields CDR1 MDHEN and CDR2 SYDVKM. V lost 2 bases and J lost 0, with 20 bases in between. This CDR3 is 19 amino acids long. In DNA form, the CDR3 reads TGTGCCAGCAGTTTAGAGTATAGGACACCCCTGAGCTCCTACAATGAGCAGTTCTTC. Residues: CASSLEYRTPLSSYNEQFF. Full variable domain (outside the CDR3, taken from reference TRBV28 and TRBJ2-1): DVKVTQSSRYLVKRTGEKVFLECVQDMDHENMFWYRQDPGLGLRLIYFSYDVKMKEKGDIPEGYSVSREKKERFSLILESASTNQTSMYLCASSLEYRTPLSSYNEQFFGPGTRLTVL.